This T cell receptor beta chain was identified in a study of shared clonotypes between healthy human individuals. Generated by immunoSEQ multiplex PCR, the TCRdb table keeps only in-frame clones and is missing some. The data contain 780,000 or so clones, approximately 77% of them singletons. Study-level results: A handful of donors held about 5.1% of naive CD4 clonotypes in common. Non-shared clonotypes had lower generation probabilities than clonotypes shared by all four sorted-subset donors.

A word on this clone: Its antigen remains unidentified.

The study enrolled healthy HIV-negative adults without recent acute infections or vaccinations as donors. Into CD45RA+ naive and CD45RA-negative memory subsets, the CD4+ cells were split. In germline, CDR1 is SGHVS, CDR2 FQNEAQ. The length of the CDR3 is 15 residues. After removal of 4 bases from V and 2 bases from J, the junction contained 6 bases not matched to a gene. The sequenced sample was memory CD4+ T cells sorted from blood. Subset indicated: CD45RA-negative fraction. J is TRBJ2-3 and V is TRBV7-8, with TRBD1 identical over 7 bases. The TCR sequence derives from a woman aged 25 to 39 in good health. CDR3 nucleotide sequence: TGTGCCAGCAGCTCCAGACAGGGACCCACAGATACGCAGTATTTT. Translating it yields CASSSRQGPTDTQYF.